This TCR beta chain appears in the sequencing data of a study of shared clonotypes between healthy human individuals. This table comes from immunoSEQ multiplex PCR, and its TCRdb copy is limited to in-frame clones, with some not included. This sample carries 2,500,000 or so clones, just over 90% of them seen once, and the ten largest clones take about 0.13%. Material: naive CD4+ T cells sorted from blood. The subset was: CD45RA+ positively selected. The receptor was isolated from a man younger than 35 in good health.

The CDR3 here is CASSGGGQGAGYTF. CDR3 coding DNA: TGTGCCAGCAGTGGGGGGGGACAGGGGGCTGGCTACACCTTC. The rearrangement uses TRBV6-5 and TRBJ1-2, with TRBD1 matching 12 bases. The J segment lost 7 bases and the V segment lost 5 bases, leaving 5 bases of the junction unmatched. Germline CDR1 is MNHEY and CDR2 is SVGAGI. The CDR3 extends over 14 amino acids.